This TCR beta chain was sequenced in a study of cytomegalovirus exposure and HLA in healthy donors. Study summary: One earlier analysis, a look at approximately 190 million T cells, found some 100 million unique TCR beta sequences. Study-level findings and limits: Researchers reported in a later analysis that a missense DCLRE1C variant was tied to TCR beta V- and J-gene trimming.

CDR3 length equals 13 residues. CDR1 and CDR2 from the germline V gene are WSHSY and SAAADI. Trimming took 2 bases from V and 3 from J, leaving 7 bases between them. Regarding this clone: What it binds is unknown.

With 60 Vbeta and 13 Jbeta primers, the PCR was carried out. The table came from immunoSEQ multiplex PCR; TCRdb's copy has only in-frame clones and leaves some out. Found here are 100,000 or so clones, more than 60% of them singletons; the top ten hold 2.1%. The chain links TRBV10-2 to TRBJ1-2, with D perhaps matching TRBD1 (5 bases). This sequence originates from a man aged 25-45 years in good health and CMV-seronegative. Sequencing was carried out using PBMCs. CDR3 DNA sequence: TGCGCCAGCAGTGAGGGGGCGGACTATGGCTACACCTTC. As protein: CASSEGADYGYTF.